Below, one TCR beta chain is given with its context. This specimen belongs to a study of long-term antiretroviral therapy in people with HIV. With 4 bases removed from V and 2 bases from J, the gap between germline ends came to 9 bases. In germline, CDR1 is SGHRS, CDR2 YFSETQ. The CDR3 consists of 13 residues. At survey level, the immunoSEQ assay was run in its v3.0 version. Generated by immunoSEQ multiplex PCR, the TCRdb table keeps only in-frame clones and is missing some. This table has some 31,000 clones, roughly 85% appearing once. V and J are TRBV5-1 and TRBJ2-5; perhaps TRBD1 as D (5 bases). The source is a young man with HIV. The sequenced sample was unsorted PBMCs, obtained 1.1 years after starting antiretroviral therapy. CDR3 DNA sequence: TGCGCCAGCAGCCTTGACAGACAAGAGACCCAGTACTTC. Encoded protein: CASSLDRQETQYF. The entire variable domain, with the rest obtained from reference TRBV5-1 and TRBJ2-5, is as follows: KAGVTQTPRYLIKTRGQQVTLSCSPISGHRSVSWYQQTPGQGLQFLFEYFSETQRNKGNFPGRFSGRQFSNSRSEMNVSTLELGDSALYLCASSLDRQETQYFGPGTRLLVL.